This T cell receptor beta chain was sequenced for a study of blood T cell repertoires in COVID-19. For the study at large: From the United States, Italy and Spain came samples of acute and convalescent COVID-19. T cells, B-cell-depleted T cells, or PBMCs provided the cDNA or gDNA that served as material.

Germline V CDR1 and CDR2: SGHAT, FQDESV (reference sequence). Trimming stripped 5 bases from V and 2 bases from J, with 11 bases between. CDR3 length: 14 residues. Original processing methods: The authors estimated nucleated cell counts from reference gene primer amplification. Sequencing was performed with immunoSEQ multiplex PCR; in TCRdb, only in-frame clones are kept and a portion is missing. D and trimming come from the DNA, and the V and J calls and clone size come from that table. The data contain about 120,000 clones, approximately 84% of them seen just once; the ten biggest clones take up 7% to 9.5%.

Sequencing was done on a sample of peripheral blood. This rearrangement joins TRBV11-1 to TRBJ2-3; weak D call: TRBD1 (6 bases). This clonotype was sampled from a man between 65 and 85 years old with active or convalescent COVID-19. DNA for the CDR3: TGTGCCAGCAGCGACCGGGACAACACAGATACGCAGTATTTT. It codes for CASSDRDNTDTQYF.